The 6 T cell receptor beta chains reported below all come from one sample, sequenced in a study of blood T cells in healthy people across ages. It was with a sample-barcoded 5' primer and a J-beta primer mix that a second PCR of roughly 7 to 12 cycles was run. Each CDR3 protein is one row after TCRdb ran MiXCR on the 5' RACE reads. The table shows about 800,000 distinct CDR3 sequences, with over 45% occurring only once. The sequenced sample was blood. All receptors come from a man in his thirties or forties in good health.

The rearrangement uses TRBV7-9 and TRBJ2-5; tentative D call: TRBD2 (6 bases). The CDR3 loop spans 14 amino acids. Germline loops: CDR1 SEHNR, CDR2 FQNEAQ (reference sequence). Trimming stripped 5 bases from V and 1 base from J, with 11 bases between. The CDR3 sequence is CASSPLGSQETQYF. CDR3 sequence (DNA): TGTGCCAGCAGCCCGCTCGGGAGCCAAGAGACCCAGTACTTC.

The chain carries TRBV7-6 and TRBJ1-6; maybe TRBD1 (5 bases). The CDR3 contains 16 residues. Trimming took 0 bases from V and 0 from J, leaving 6 bases between them. Per germline, CDR1 SGHVS and CDR2 FNYEAQ. The CDR3 DNA follows: TGTGCCAGCAGCTTAGCCGGGGGCTCCTATAATTCACCCCTCCACTTT. This encodes CASSLAGGSYNSPLHF.

The rearrangement links TRBV5-1 to TRBJ2-1, with D perhaps assigned TRBD1 or TRBD2 (5 bases each). Trimming pared 7 bases from V and 10 bases from J, leaving 12 bases between. The CDR3 covers 11 residues. Germline CDR1 and CDR2: SGHRS and YFSETQ. The CDR3 loop is CASRGGEEQFF. The DNA of the CDR3 is TGCGCCAGCCGGGGCGGTGAAGAGCAGTTCTTC.

The chain is built from TRBV12-3 or TRBV12-4 and TRBJ1-2; D is perhaps TRBD1 (5 bases). The CDR3 sequence is 13 residues long. V was shortened by 5 bases and J by 4 bases, with 11 bases between the two germline ends. The CDR3 nucleotides are TGTGCCAGCAGTCCGACGGACACCTATGGCTACACCTTC. Encoded protein: CASSPTDTYGYTF.

The V gene is TRBV6-6, the J gene TRBJ2-3, with 9 positions matching TRBD1. The CDR3 loop spans 15 amino acids. With V trimmed by 6 bases and J by 5 bases, 9 bases remained unmatched. Germline V gene sequence: CDR1 MNHNY, CDR2 SVGAGI (reference sequence). The DNA for the CDR3 is TGTGCCAGCAGGCCGGGACAGGGTGTAGGAGATACGCAGTATTTT. This translates into CASRPGQGVGDTQYF.

This clonotype was seen a few times. This chain uses TRBV20-1 with TRBJ2-1, with TRBD2 matching over 8 bases. Germline values: CDR1 DFQATT, CDR2 SNEGSKA (reference sequence). This CDR3 has 12 residues. The V and J ends lost 7 bases and 10 bases, in that order; junction bases with no gene match: 9. CDR3 DNA sequence: TGCAGTGTTCCAGCGGGAGTATGGGAGCAGTTCTTC. Amino acid sequence: CSVPAGVWEQFF.